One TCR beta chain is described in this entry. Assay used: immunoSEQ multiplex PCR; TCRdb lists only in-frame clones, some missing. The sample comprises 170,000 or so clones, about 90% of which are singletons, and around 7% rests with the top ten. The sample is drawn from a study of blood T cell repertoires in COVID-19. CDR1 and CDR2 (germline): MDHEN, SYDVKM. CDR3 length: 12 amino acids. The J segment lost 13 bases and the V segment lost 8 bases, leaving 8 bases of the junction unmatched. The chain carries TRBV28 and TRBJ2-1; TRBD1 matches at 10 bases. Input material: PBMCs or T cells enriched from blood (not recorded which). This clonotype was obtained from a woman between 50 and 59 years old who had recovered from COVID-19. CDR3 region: CASGSRDRGQFF. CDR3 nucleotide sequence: TGTGCCAGCGGTTCAAGGGACAGGGGCCAGTTCTTC.